This T cell receptor (beta chain) was found in a study of OX40 agonist ivuxolimab in advanced cancers. At the level of the study: Six ivuxolimab dose levels, 0.01 to 10 mg/kg, were given intravenously every 2 weeks. Three patients, one with hepatocellular carcinoma and two with cutaneous melanoma, achieved partial responses.

TCRdb's table, derived via immunoSEQ multiplex PCR, lists solely in-frame clones and lacks some. The sample lists tens of thousands of clones; about nine tenths were seen once. Study results and caveats: CD4+ and CD8+ blood T cells expanded clonally by week 6 at 0.1 to 3.0 mg/kg.

Comments on this clone: As yet, its antigen is unknown.

Patients with a history of autoimmune disease or on systemic immunosuppression were excluded. The sequence derives from an adult with an advanced solid tumor such as melanoma, head and neck, liver or kidney cancer. Sequenced here: CD4+ or CD8+ T cells sorted from blood, sampled in a trial of the OX40 agonist ivuxolimab.

The CDR3 coding sequence is TGTGCCAGCAGCTTGTTTACGGGAGGGGACAATGAGCAGTTCTTC. Protein product: CASSLFTGGDNEQFF. This chain joins TRBV5-4 and TRBJ2-1, with 8 bases lining up with TRBD2. The V gene's germline CDR1 is SGHNT and CDR2 YYREEE (reference sequence). V lost 1 base to trimming and J lost 5 bases; unmatched junction nucleotides: 5. CDR3 length: 15 amino acids.